The T cell receptor (beta chain) described here comes from a study of CD8+ T cells in alopecia areata. The V gene's germline CDR1 is MDHEN and CDR2 SYDVKM. This CDR3 comprises 16 residues. V lost 2 bases and J lost 0, with 11 bases in between. Treatment here: oral pan-JAK inhibitor, 5-10 mg twice daily. Extracted RNA was reverse transcribed into cDNA, the sequencing template. The protocol was immunoSEQ multiplex PCR, while the TCRdb copy is restricted to in-frame clones and leaves out a portion. The sample lists 75,000 to 85,000 clones; 60% to 70% were seen once. This chain links TRBV28 with TRBJ2-1; unclear D gene. Sequenced material: CD8+ T cells sorted from blood, taken at week 24, from a patient treated with tofacitinib. The origin of this receptor is a human donor with alopecia areata. CDR3 sequence (DNA): TGTGCCAGCAGTTTAAAGGCGCAGAGCTCCTACAATGAGCAGTTCTTC. It encodes CASSLKAQSSYNEQFF.